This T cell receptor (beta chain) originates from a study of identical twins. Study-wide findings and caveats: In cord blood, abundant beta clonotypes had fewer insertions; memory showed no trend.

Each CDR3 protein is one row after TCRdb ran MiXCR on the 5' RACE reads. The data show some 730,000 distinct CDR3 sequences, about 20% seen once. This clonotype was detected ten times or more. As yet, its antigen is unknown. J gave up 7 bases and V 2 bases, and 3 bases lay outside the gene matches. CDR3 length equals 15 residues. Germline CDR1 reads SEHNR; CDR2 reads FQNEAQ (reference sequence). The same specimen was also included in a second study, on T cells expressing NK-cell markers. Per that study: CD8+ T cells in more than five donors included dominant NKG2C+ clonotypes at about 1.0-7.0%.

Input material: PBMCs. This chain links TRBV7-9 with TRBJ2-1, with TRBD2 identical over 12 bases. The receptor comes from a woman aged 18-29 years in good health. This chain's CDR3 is CASSLLAGGSNEQFF. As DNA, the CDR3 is TGTGCCAGCAGCTTACTAGCGGGAGGGTCAAATGAGCAGTTCTTC.